One sample yielded the 27 T cell receptor beta chains listed below, sequenced in a study of identical twins (dated by TCRdb to 2016 to 2018). The library was prepared using 5' RACE. The sample was run on an Illumina HiSeq 2000. TCRdb reprocessing: public reads trimmed at Q25 with fastp, clones called with MiXCR, in-frame beta chains kept. Entries are consolidated by CDR3 protein sequence, retaining the most common genes and DNA. This sample lists approximately 550,000 distinct CDR3 sequences; approximately 20% were detected once. The top ten clonotypes cover approximately 0.52% of the sample. The same data also went into a second study, on yellow fever vaccine responses in identical twins.

Sequencing was carried out using CD4+ T cells sorted from blood. The source of these receptors is a woman between 18 and 29 years old in good health.

This clonotype has only a few counts. V and J are TRBV12-3 or TRBV12-4 and TRBJ2-7, with D maybe TRBD2 (6 bases). CDR3 size: 17 residues. The V end was cut by 2 bases, the J end by 3 bases, with 20 bases between. The CDR3 nucleotides are TGTGCCAGCAGTTTAATACGCCCGGGACTGGGGGACTACGAGCAGTACTTC. Translated: CASSLIRPGLGDYEQYF.

This chain uses TRBV29-1 with TRBJ2-1, with 9 bases fitting TRBD1. Germline CDR1 reads SQVTM; CDR2 reads ANQGSEA. The CDR3 is 14 residues long. Losses at the gene ends were 5 bases for V and 4 bases for J; bases not matched to a gene: 6. CDR3 region: CSVKFGTGYNEQFF. DNA of the CDR3: TGCAGCGTTAAGTTCGGGACAGGGTACAATGAGCAGTTCTTC.

The rearrangement uses TRBV20-1 and TRBJ2-7, with D hard to call. This CDR3 region has 10 residues. CDR1 is DFQATT and CDR2 is SNEGSKA in the germline V gene (reference sequence). V gave up 5 bases and J gave up 3 bases, with 5 bases separating them. This CDR3 is CSALYYEQYF. The CDR3, as DNA: TGCAGTGCTCTATACTACGAGCAGTACTTC.

CDR3 residues: CASSQDPGTSARSEQYF. The CDR3, as DNA: TGCGCCAGCAGCCAAGATCCCGGGACTAGCGCCCGTTCCGAGCAGTACTTC. The J gene is TRBJ2-7, the V gene TRBV4-1; 10 bases fit TRBD2. The V and J ends lost 0 bases and 6 bases, in that order; junction bases with no gene match: 11. Germline values: CDR1 MGHRA, CDR2 YSYEKL. This CDR3 is built from 17 residues.

The V call is TRBV9, the J call TRBJ2-3; no clear D. The CDR3 sequence is 13 residues long. CDR1 and CDR2 (germline): SGDLS, YYNGEE. The germline V and J ends were trimmed by 3 bases and 2 bases, with 7 bases remaining between them. The CDR3 DNA is TGTGCCAGCAGCGCTACTATCACAGATACGCAGTATTTT. Protein: CASSATITDTQYF.

The V call is TRBV19, the J call TRBJ2-2; unclear D gene. Trimming stripped 5 bases from V and 0 bases from J, with 10 bases between. In germline, CDR1 is LNHDA, CDR2 SQIVND (reference sequence). This CDR3 is built from 15 residues. In DNA, the CDR3 is TGTGCCAGTAGTTCGAACGGTCCGAACACCGGGGAGCTGTTTTTT. Its translation is CASSSNGPNTGELFF. Complete variable domain (other parts from reference TRBV19 and TRBJ2-2): DGGITQSPKYLFRKEGQNVTLSCEQNLNHDAMYWYRQDPGQGLRLIYYSQIVNDFQKGDIAEGYSVSREKKESFPLTVTSAQKNPTAFYLCASSSNGPNTGELFFGEGSRLTVL.

The genes are TRBV6-1 and TRBJ2-7; no firm D call. The CDR3 spans 13 residues. The V and J ends lost 5 bases and 6 bases respectively, with 14 bases between them. CDR1 is MNHNS and CDR2 is SASEGT in the germline V gene. The CDR3 DNA sequence: TGTGCCAGCAGTCAAATCCTGGGTACCGAGCAGTACGTC. Amino acids: CASSQILGTEQYV.

The rearrangement uses TRBV18 and TRBJ2-5; D call uncertain. V lost 3 bases to trimming and J lost 2 bases, with 7 bases between them. Germline-derived CDR1 and CDR2 are KGHSH and LQKENI. The CDR3 is 13 residues long. In DNA, the CDR3 is TGTGCCAGCTCACCGGATATTCAAGAGACCCAGTACTTC. Its translation: CASSPDIQETQYF.

The chain combines TRBV9 with TRBJ2-5, with 8 bases fitting TRBD1. Trimming at V came to 0 bases and at J to 3 bases, leaving 13 bases not matched to a gene. Germline V gene lookup returns CDR1 SGDLS and CDR2 YYNGEE. The CDR3 runs to 18 residues. The CDR3 loop is CASSVGGDRLYLKETQYF. The CDR3 region has the DNA TGTGCCAGCAGCGTAGGGGGGGACAGGTTATACTTAAAAGAGACCCAGTACTTC.

This clonotype came up a few times. The chain has TRBV11-2 and TRBJ2-5, with D tentatively TRBD1 (6 bases). The length of the CDR3 is 15 residues. CDR1 is SGHAT, CDR2 FQNNGV, per germline. With 5 bases removed from V and 1 base from J, the gap between germline ends came to 14 bases. Here the CDR3 reads CASSIQTGPQETQYF. CDR3 DNA: TGTGCCAGCAGCATCCAAACAGGGCCCCAAGAGACCCAGTACTTC.

This clonotype was observed a few times. The chain uses TRBV4-1 and TRBJ2-1; 7 positions match TRBD2. The CDR3 totals 16 residues. Germline V gene sequence: CDR1 MGHRA, CDR2 YSYEKL. V lost 4 bases and J lost 2; bases outside the gene matches: 8. This CDR3 reads CASSPLGGLPYNEQFF. The CDR3 nucleotides read TGCGCCAGCAGCCCCTTGGGAGGGCTACCCTACAATGAGCAGTTCTTC.

CDR3 sequence reads: CSAPGRSTDTQYF. The CDR3 bases are TGCAGTGCCCCGGGACGAAGCACAGATACGCAGTATTTT. This sequence joins TRBV20-1 and TRBJ2-3; perhaps D is TRBD1 or TRBD2 (5 bases each). Per the germline V gene, CDR1 is DFQATT and CDR2 is SNEGSKA (reference sequence). The CDR3 is made up of 13 amino acids. V was shortened by 6 bases and J by 0 bases, with 10 bases between the two germline ends.

This clonotype was seen more than once but under ten times. The chain employs TRBV7-7 and TRBJ1-2, with D maybe TRBD1 (6 bases). Germline CDR1 is SSHAT and CDR2 is FNYEAQ (reference sequence). The CDR3 spans 13 residues. Between the trimmed V and J ends, which lost 5 bases and 4 bases, there was a span of 11 bases. In DNA form, the CDR3 reads TGTGCCAGCAGCGCCACAGGGCCCTATGGCTACACCTTC. This encodes CASSATGPYGYTF.

This clonotype was picked up many times. The chain joins TRBV15 to TRBJ2-5; D call uncertain. The V gene's germline CDR1 is LNHNV and CDR2 YYDKDF (reference sequence). V was clipped by 0 bases and J by 4 bases, with 6 bases between them. This CDR3 is built from 13 residues. CDR3: CATSRDGRETQYF. CDR3 nucleotides: TGTGCCACCAGCAGAGATGGTCGAGAGACCCAGTACTTC. Looking up the rest from reference TRBV15 and TRBJ2-5 gives the full variable domain: DAMVIQNPRYQVTQFGKPVTLSCSQTLNHNVMYWYQQKSSQAPKLLFHYYDKDFNNEADTPDNFQSRRPNTSFCFLDIRSPGLGDTAMYLCATSRDGRETQYFGPGTRLLVL.

The rearrangement links TRBV28 to TRBJ2-7, with TRBD2 matching 8 bases. This CDR3 has 14 amino acids. Germline V gives CDR1 MDHEN, CDR2 SYDVKM. After removal of 6 bases from V and 2 bases from J, the junction contained 6 bases not matched to a gene. CDR3 sequence reads: CASRPSGSPYEQYF. In DNA, the CDR3 is TGTGCCAGCAGACCAAGCGGGAGCCCCTACGAGCAGTACTTC.

The V and J genes are TRBV10-3 and TRBJ2-5; D perhaps matches TRBD1 (6 bases). CDR3 size: 14 residues. From germline, CDR1 is ENHRY and CDR2 SYGVKD. V lost 6 bases, J lost 0 bases, and 11 bases lay in between. The CDR3 loop is CAISRRDNQETQYF. CDR3 nucleotide sequence: TGTGCCATCAGCAGACGGGACAACCAAGAGACCCAGTACTTC.

This clonotype was detected a few times. This chain joins TRBV12-5 and TRBJ2-1, with 7 bases aligning to TRBD2. With 6 bases clipped from V and 8 bases from J, the junction kept 13 bases outside the gene matches. The CDR3 loop spans 15 amino acids. CDR1 and CDR2 (germline): LGHNT, FRNRAP. CDR3 region: CASGSGLVTGDEQFF. DNA of the CDR3: TGTGCTAGTGGCTCCGGACTAGTTACGGGCGATGAGCAGTTCTTC.

This clonotype was recorded a few times. V and J are TRBV20-1 and TRBJ2-1; 7 bases match TRBD2. CDR1 is DFQATT, CDR2 SNEGSKA, per germline (reference sequence). Trimming at V came to 4 bases and at J to 6 bases, leaving 3 bases not matched to a gene. The CDR3 covers 12 residues. CDR3: CSAKLASNEQFF. CDR3 sequence (DNA): TGCAGTGCTAAACTAGCGTCCAATGAGCAGTTCTTC.

The chain links TRBV3-1 to TRBJ1-5; unclear D gene. Trimming removed 5 bases at V and 3 bases at J, with 2 bases between. Germline CDR1 is LGHDT and CDR2 is YNNKEL (reference sequence). The CDR3 has 11 residues. CDR3 nucleotide sequence: TGTGCCAGCAGCACCAATCAGCCCCAGCATTTT. Amino acid sequence: CASSTNQPQHF.

V gene TRBV6-1 combines with J gene TRBJ2-1, with TRBD2 matching 9 bases. V dropped 7 bases and J dropped 4; count of bases not matched to a gene: 8. Germline values: CDR1 MNHNS, CDR2 SASEGT. The CDR3 covers 15 residues. The CDR3: CASTGGRAGYNEQFF. CDR3 nucleotide sequence: TGTGCCAGCACAGGCGGGAGGGCCGGGTACAATGAGCAGTTCTTC.

This clonotype is a singleton in its sample. The chain recombines TRBV20-1 with TRBJ1-6; tentatively, D is TRBD1 (5 bases). V gave up 3 bases and J gave up 8 bases, with 11 bases separating them. The V gene's germline CDR1 is DFQATT and CDR2 SNEGSKA (reference sequence). The CDR3 contains 13 residues. Here the CDR3 DNA reads TGCAGTGCTAGTTCCAGGGATTATTCACCCCTCCACTTT. Its protein product is CSASSRDYSPLHF.

This clonotype was seen more than once but under ten times. This chain links TRBV29-1 with TRBJ2-5; 7 nucleotides line up with TRBD2. The CDR3 contains 15 residues. V gave up 4 bases and J gave up 9 bases; unmatched junction bases: 17. Germline CDR1 SQVTM, CDR2 ANQGSEA. The CDR3 DNA sequence: TGCAGCGTTGCCACCACATCTCGGGAGGCTCGAGCCCAGTACTTC. Translated, it gives CSVATTSREARAQYF. The full variable domain, with the rest looked up from reference TRBV29-1 and TRBJ2-5, is SAVISQKPSRDICQRGTSLTIQCQVDSQVTMMFWYRQQPGQSLTLIATANQGSEATYESGFVIDKFPISRPNLTFSTLTVSNMSPEDSSIYLCSVATTSREARAQYFGPGTRLLVL.

The chain carries TRBV4-1 and TRBJ2-1, with 10 nucleotides matching TRBD2. CDR3 length equals 16 residues. V gave up 1 base and J gave up 8 bases; unmatched junction bases: 8. Germline CDR1 reads MGHRA; CDR2 reads YSYEKL. The CDR3: CASSQVPAGGPYEQFF. CDR3 DNA: TGCGCCAGCAGCCAAGTGCCAGCGGGGGGGCCCTATGAGCAGTTCTTC.

This clonotype was seen a few times. The chain employs TRBV12-3 or TRBV12-4 and TRBJ1-1, with 10 nucleotides matching TRBD1. Germline trimming cut 5 bases from V and 6 bases from J; bases unmatched to any gene: 15. The CDR3 runs 17 residues. Written as DNA, the CDR3 is TGTGCCAGCAGTCTAAGACAGGGGGCCGCGTTTAGCGCTGAAGCTTTCTTT. Protein: CASSLRQGAAFSAEAFF.

This clonotype was detected a few times. The V and J genes are TRBV7-2 and TRBJ1-3; D uncertain. V dropped 5 bases and J dropped 2 bases, with 7 bases sitting between them. Per germline, CDR1 SGHTA and CDR2 FQGNSA. The CDR3 has 13 amino acids. The CDR3 DNA sequence: TGTGCCAGCAGCCTTTTCCCTGGAAACACCATATATTTT. It encodes CASSLFPGNTIYF.

The genes are TRBV12-3 or TRBV12-4 and TRBJ2-1; 10 positions agree with TRBD1. The CDR3 consists of 14 residues. J lost 3 bases, V lost 6 bases, and 2 bases had no gene match. The CDR3 coding sequence is TGTGCCAGCAGGGGACAGGGGTACTACAATGAGCAGTTCTTC. Its translation is CASRGQGYYNEQFF.

The V and J genes are TRBV29-1 and TRBJ1-2; 11 nucleotides match TRBD1. Germline values: CDR1 SQVTM, CDR2 ANQGSEA. J was trimmed by 7 bases and V by 6 bases; bases with no gene match: 7. The CDR3 runs 13 residues. The CDR3 protein is CSVEDRGLSGYTF. CDR3 DNA: TGCAGCGTGGAGGACAGGGGGCTGTCTGGCTACACCTTC.